A selection of T cell receptor beta chains follows, all from one sample in a study of blood T cell dynamics during melanoma immunotherapy. The repertoire was sequenced with immunoSEQ multiplex PCR; TCRdb's copy has only in-frame clones and lacks some. This table has approximately 15,000 clones, over 65% appearing once. Sequenced here: blood, sampled from a patient treated with checkpoint blockade. These receptors all stem from a human donor with melanoma. The CDR3 runs from the conserved cysteine through the conserved F or W. Clone sizes are given selectively: once, few, many, or a class where the clone is expanded.

clone size: once
J gene: TRBJ1-4
V gene: TRBV6-1
CDR3 protein: CASSGGRNTKLFF

clone size: .
J gene: TRBJ1-5
V gene: TRBV19
CDR3 protein: CASRKGLSGGQPQHF

clone size: .
J gene: TRBJ2-7
V gene: TRBV10-2
CDR3 protein: CASAKGVRNYEQYF

clone size: once
J gene: TRBJ1-2
V gene: TRBV5-1
CDR3 protein: CASSPRWWGDGYTF

clone size: few
J gene: TRBJ1-6
V gene: TRBV7-2
CDR3 protein: CASSPRRVSNSPLHF

clone size: .
J gene: TRBJ2-1
V gene: TRBV5-4
CDR3 protein: CASSLEPPNNEQFF

clone size: .
J gene: TRBJ1-1
V gene: TRBV9
CDR3 protein: CASSVGDSNTEAFF

clone size: few
J gene: TRBJ1-3
V gene: TRBV9
CDR3 protein: CASTVQGASGNTIYF

clone size: .
J gene: TRBJ2-7
V gene: TRBV28
CDR3 protein: CASRGGTGPYEQYF

clone size: .
J gene: TRBJ2-5
V gene: TRBV29-1
CDR3 protein: CSVLSGGQETQYF

clone size: .
J gene: TRBJ2-1
V gene: TRBV5-4
CDR3 protein: CATNNLKLPKGVF

clone size: .
J gene: TRBJ1-4
V gene: TRBV28
CDR3 protein: CASSYAGTGEEKLFF

clone size: few
J gene: TRBJ1-1
V gene: TRBV19
CDR3 protein: CASRDFSDRAEAFF

clone size: .
J gene: TRBJ2-5
V gene: TRBV10-2
CDR3 protein: CASGEGQRGETQYF

clone size: .
J gene: TRBJ1-2
V gene: TRBV7-3
CDR3 protein: CASSLAPGNNYGYTF

clone size: .
J gene: TRBJ1-6
V gene: TRBV4-1
CDR3 protein: CASSWGQGSYSPLHF

clone size: .
J gene: TRBJ2-7
V gene: TRBV30
CDR3 protein: CAWSVKGGEQYF

clone size: .
J gene: TRBJ1-2
V gene: TRBV6-5
CDR3 protein: CASSDTGGSSGYTF

clone size: once
J gene: TRBJ2-1
V gene: TRBV30
CDR3 protein: CAWSVSASGPLGEQFF

clone size: once
J gene: TRBJ1-3
V gene: TRBV19
CDR3 protein: CASSPRTDSSGNTIYF

clone size: .
J gene: TRBJ2-2
V gene: TRBV13
CDR3 protein: CASRSGGVTGELFF

clone size: .
J gene: TRBJ2-3
V gene: TRBV7-6
CDR3 protein: CASSLESEDTQYF

clone size: .
J gene: TRBJ2-3
V gene: TRBV29-1
CDR3 protein: CSVEKGRTDTQYF

clone size: .
J gene: TRBJ2-5
V gene: TRBV11-3
CDR3 protein: CASSLRQGVGETQYF

clone size: .
J gene: TRBJ2-3
V gene: TRBV5-4
CDR3 protein: CASSLAGGAGDTQYF

clone size: .
J gene: TRBJ2-7
V gene: TRBV6-1
CDR3 protein: CASIPVPGYIKEQYF

clone size: .
J gene: TRBJ1-6
V gene: TRBV6-6
CDR3 protein: CASSPTGGYNSPLHF

clone size: .
J gene: TRBJ2-1
V gene: TRBV28
CDR3 protein: CASRGQGGRFYNEQFF

clone size: .
J gene: TRBJ1-2
V gene: TRBV6-1
CDR3 protein: CASSDSTGNYGYTF

clone size: .
J gene: TRBJ1-1
V gene: TRBV19
CDR3 protein: CASSIGRDRVTEAFF

clone size: .
J gene: TRBJ1-2
V gene: TRBV27
CDR3 protein: CASSPQGFRYGYTF

clone size: .
J gene: TRBJ2-1
V gene: TRBV28
CDR3 protein: CASSSPQAGYNEQFF

clone size: .
J gene: TRBJ2-3
V gene: TRBV5-1
CDR3 protein: CASRRGGSGGTSTDTQYF

clone size: .
J gene: TRBJ1-1
V gene: TRBV6-1
CDR3 protein: CASSPTTGPTEAFF

clone size: .
J gene: TRBJ1-1
V gene: TRBV6-5
CDR3 protein: CASILNPGSTEAFF

clone size: .
J gene: TRBJ1-1
V gene: TRBV5-4
CDR3 protein: CASSLRRNTEAFF

clone size: .
J gene: TRBJ2-7
V gene: TRBV28
CDR3 protein: CASSVPGQAYEQYF

clone size: .
J gene: TRBJ1-2
V gene: TRBV6-5
CDR3 protein: CASSYSRGYGYTF

clone size: .
J gene: TRBJ2-2
V gene: TRBV7-9
CDR3 protein: CASSQGGGLGTGELFF

clone size: .
J gene: TRBJ1-5
V gene: TRBV10-1
CDR3 protein: CASIPRAGDSNQPQHF